The text below deals with one T cell receptor (beta chain). This clonotype was recorded at least ten times. Its antigen specificity is not known. Per-nucleotide qualities are absent, and no much larger clonotype sits a single base away. This sample was included in a study of T cells in Graves' hyperthyroidism and ophthalmopathy (dated by TCRdb to between 2018 and 2021). Describing the broader study: Peripheral blood was sampled at the time of initial diagnosis, prior to any treatment. Thyroid tissue and blood T-cell repertoires from six Graves' hyperthyroidism patients were also compared in the study. For training and testing, the roughly 100 patients in the discovery cohort were randomly divided in a 7:3 ratio. Prospective prediction of ophthalmopathy was tested in an independent validation cohort consisting of some 20 hyperthyroidism patients and approximately 16 patients who later progressed to ophthalmopathy. TCR V-J signatures able to tell the groups apart were searched for in a discovery cohort of 100 patients, of whom around 42 had Graves' ophthalmopathy and about 60 had stable Graves' hyperthyroidism. According to the paper, TCR Vbeta CDR3 sequencing was carried out on some 130 peripheral blood samples, which came from some 41 ophthalmopathy, around 74 hyperthyroidism and roughly 17 progressor patients. After blood sampling, hyperthyroidism patients were treated with methimazole at a starting dose of 30 mg daily, and ophthalmopathy patients were treated with high-dose intravenous methylprednisolone.

Amplification of TCR beta CDR3 regions was carried out from RNA transcripts. The first round of RT-PCR for the TCR CDR3 was performed with the HTBI primer set and the Qiagen OneStep RT-PCR kit. Libraries were constructed in a second round of multiplex PCR, after which size selection and purification were performed. The libraries were sequenced on an Illumina HiSeq2000 using paired-end 100 bp reads. The original pipeline was this. SOAPnuke was used to process the raw data, removing reads that contained adapters or uncalled bases, had a mean Phred below 15, or lacked an exact match to the constant primer or identifier. High-quality paired reads were merged with COPE v1.2.5, and unique nucleotide sequences were defined as clonotypes. MiTCR v1.1 was used to align the clonotypes against IMGT TRBV, TRBD and TRBJ reference segments. Analysis was restricted to V-J combinations with a frequency above 0.0001, which covered 99% to 99.2% of repertoires. The TCS score was defined as the ratio of F50 (clonal expansion) to E x V (chaos), calculated using BLOSUM62-based TCRdist between CDR3 peptides within each V-J. Welch's t-statistics and random forest reduced roughly 540 V-J features to roughly 13, which were used in a naive Bayes classifier (R e1071). TCRdb redid the processing of the public reads, applying fastp at Q25 and MiXCR, and retained in-frame beta chains. Rows matching on CDR3 protein sequence are summarized as one entry with the most common DNA and genes. TCRdb, rather than the study authors, made the V and J calls. The sample table records approximately 640,000 distinct CDR3 sequences; around a sixth of these occur just once. Around 15% of the sample rests with the top ten.

Overall study results and their limits: Most expanded thyroid clonotypes (frequency above 0.001) were also detected in blood, a finding suggesting that blood repertoires may reflect thyroid immune responses. No statistical method was used to fix the sample size in advance, and group allocation was not hidden from the investigators. In validation, the model predicted progression to ophthalmopathy a median of roughly 6.2 months before onset, with about 71% sensitivity and about 72% specificity. A model built on a 13 V-J signature distinguished ophthalmopathy from stable hyperthyroidism, reaching 85% to 90% sensitivity and around 81% specificity in cross-validation and 80%/75% in testing.

The junction shows trimming of 0 bases on V and 4 bases on J, plus 12 bases between the germline ends. Via the germline V gene (reference sequence), CDR1 is DFQATT and CDR2 SNEGSKA. Including cysteine and phenylalanine, the CDR3 has 14 amino acids. The DNA shown is the 42-base CDR3, in frame from base 1. Stable Graves' hyperthyroidism was defined as no progression to ophthalmopathy during 18 months of follow-up. The hyperthyroidism patients were between 18 and 65 years old and newly diagnosed, with a disease duration of less than 2 months. Any patient with an uncontrolled infection, another autoimmune disease, pregnancy or lactation was excluded. Diagnoses were based on clinical symptoms, serum thyroxine and TRAb, thyroid ultrasound and orbital computed tomography. Ficoll-Paque density gradient centrifugation was used to isolate PBMCs from 10 ml of fresh peripheral blood. Total RNA was extracted with Trizol reagent, and quality was checked on an Agilent 2100 Bioanalyzer.

Sequencing was done on a sample of blood. The chain employs TRBV20-1 and TRBJ2-5, with the D gene not clear enough to name. The receptor was derived from a man between 50 and 59 years old with Graves' hyperthyroidism. At the DNA level, the sequence is TGCAGTGCTAGAGATCAAAACCTCGGAGAGACCCAGTACTTC. Its translation is CSARDQNLGETQYF.